This section outlines one TCR beta chain sequence together with its context. Its antigen is still unknown. The method was immunoSEQ multiplex PCR; TCRdb's version includes in-frame clones alone and lacks a portion of them. The sample records 100,000 to 150,000 clones, roughly nine tenths being singletons. This sample is part of a study of cytomegalovirus exposure and HLA in healthy donors. Study-level results: The study put some 150 TCR beta chains on its list as cytomegalovirus-associated. The CMV antigen specificity of a few CMV-associated chains was confirmed through in vitro analysis.

Trimming shortened V by 6 bases and J by 0 bases, and 10 bases separated the two germline ends. This CDR3 contains 14 residues. Per the germline V gene, CDR1 is MNHEY and CDR2 is SVGAGI. Donors were drawn from the 120-subject validation cohort, separate from the approximately 680-subject first cohort. This clonotype was obtained from a man aged 30 to 45 in good health and CMV-seronegative. V gene TRBV6-5 combines with J gene TRBJ2-3, with D unclear. What was sequenced was PBMCs. CDR3 coding DNA: TGTGCCAGCAGGTTTAGAGCTAGCACAGATACGCAGTATTTT. It translates to CASRFRASTDTQYF.